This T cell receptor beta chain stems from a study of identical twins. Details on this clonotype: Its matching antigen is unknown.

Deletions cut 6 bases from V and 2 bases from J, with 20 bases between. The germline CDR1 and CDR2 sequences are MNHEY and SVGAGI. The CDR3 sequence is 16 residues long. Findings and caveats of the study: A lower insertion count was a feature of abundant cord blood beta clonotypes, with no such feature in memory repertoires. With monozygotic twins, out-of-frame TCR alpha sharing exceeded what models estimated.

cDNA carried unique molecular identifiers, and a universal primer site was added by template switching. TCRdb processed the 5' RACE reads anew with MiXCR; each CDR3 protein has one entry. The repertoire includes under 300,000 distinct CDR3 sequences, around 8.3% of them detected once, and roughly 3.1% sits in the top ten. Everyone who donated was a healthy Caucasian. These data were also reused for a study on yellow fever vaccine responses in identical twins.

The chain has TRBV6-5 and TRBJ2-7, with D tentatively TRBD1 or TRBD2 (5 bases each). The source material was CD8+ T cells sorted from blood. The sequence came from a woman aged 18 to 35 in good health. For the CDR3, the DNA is TGTGCCAGCAGCGACTCCGGGGCCAGGATCCCCTACGAGCAGTACTTC. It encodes CASSDSGARIPYEQYF.